The 29 T cell receptor beta chains reported below all come from one sample, sequenced in a study of cytomegalovirus exposure and HLA in healthy donors. The PCR used 60 Vbeta and 13 Jbeta primers. Data came from immunoSEQ multiplex PCR; TCRdb stores just in-frame clones and leaves some out. The sample lists 60,000 to 70,000 clones, about 80% seen once, with 7.8% in the top ten. The sample was PBMCs. All receptors derive from a man aged 18 to 30 in good health and CMV-seropositive.

This rearrangement joins TRBV28 to TRBJ1-1, with D perhaps TRBD1 (5 bases). V was pared by 6 bases and J by 3 bases, with 11 bases between. This CDR3 is 13 amino acids long. The V gene's germline CDR1 is MDHEN and CDR2 SYDVKM. The CDR3 loop reads CASRRGGDTEAFF. CDR3 coding DNA: TGTGCCAGCAGACGGGGGGGGGACACTGAAGCTTTCTTT. Full variable domain (missing parts from reference TRBV28 and TRBJ1-1): DVKVTQSSRYLVKRTGEKVFLECVQDMDHENMFWYRQDPGLGLRLIYFSYDVKMKEKGDIPEGYSVSREKKERFSLILESASTNQTSMYLCASRRGGDTEAFFGQGTRLTVV.

This sequence joins TRBV6-5 and TRBJ1-2; no firm D call. The CDR3 consists of 13 residues. Looked up from germline, CDR1 is MNHEY and CDR2 is SVGAGI. Trimming removed 2 bases at V and 8 bases at J, with 12 bases between. The CDR3 sequence: CASSYLSGEGYTF. As DNA, the CDR3 is TGTGCCAGCAGTTACCTTTCTGGGGAGGGCTACACCTTC.

The V gene is TRBV30, the J gene TRBJ1-3, with D unclear. CDR1 GTSNPN and CDR2 SVGIG come from the germline V gene (reference sequence). The V end lost 6 bases, the J end lost 0 bases, and 9 bases lay between the germline ends. The CDR3 sequence is 13 residues long. CDR3 in amino acids: CACATLSGNTIYF. DNA for the CDR3: TGTGCCTGCGCAACTCTCTCTGGAAACACCATATATTTT. The full variable domain, completed using reference TRBV30 and TRBJ1-3, is SQTIHQWPATLVQPVGSPLSLECTVEGTSNPNLYWYRQAAGRGLQLLFYSVGIGQISSEVPQNLSASRPQDRQFILSSKKLLLSDSGFYLCACATLSGNTIYFGEGSWLTVV.

This clone was seen a few times. The chain employs TRBV5-1 and TRBJ2-5; 10 bases line up with TRBD1. CDR1 is SGHRS and CDR2 is YFSETQ in the germline V gene. V was clipped by 1 base and J by 4 bases; unmatched bases: 13. The length of the CDR3 is 18 residues. The CDR3 DNA is TGCGCCAGCAGCTTGCTACTTTCGACAGGGGGCGTCGGAGAGACCCAGTACTTC. Protein sequence: CASSLLLSTGGVGETQYF.

The V and J genes are TRBV7-9 and TRBJ2-6; TRBD1 matches at 7 bases. Looked up from germline, CDR1 is SEHNR and CDR2 is FQNEAQ (reference sequence). This CDR3 comprises 16 residues. Losses at the gene ends were 4 bases for V and 0 bases for J; bases not matched to a gene: 3. The CDR3 nucleotides read TGTGCCAGCAGCTGGGACAGTCGCTCTGGGGCCAACGTCCTGACTTTC. Translating it yields CASSWDSRSGANVLTF.

Here the CDR3 reads CASSQTTGVFTEAFF. The CDR3 DNA reads TGCGCCAGCAGCCAGACTACAGGGGTATTCACTGAAGCTTTCTTT. V is TRBV4-1 and J is TRBJ1-1; 7 bases match TRBD1. Losses at the gene ends were 3 bases for V and 4 bases for J; bases not matched to a gene: 8. CDR3 length equals 15 residues. The germline V gene has CDR1 MGHRA and CDR2 YSYEKL.

Only a few counts were recorded for this clone. The chain uses TRBV19 and TRBJ1-5; no definite D call. This CDR3 is 13 amino acids long. V lost 5 bases to trimming and J lost 5 bases, with 10 bases between them. Germline V CDR1 and CDR2: LNHDA, SQIVND (reference sequence). CDR3 DNA: TGTGCCAGTAGTCCGGTATTCGATCAGCCCCAGCATTTT. Translating it yields CASSPVFDQPQHF. The full variable domain, its missing parts supplied by reference TRBV19 and TRBJ1-5, is DGGITQSPKYLFRKEGQNVTLSCEQNLNHDAMYWYRQDPGQGLRLIYYSQIVNDFQKGDIAEGYSVSREKKESFPLTVTSAQKNPTAFYLCASSPVFDQPQHFGDGTRLSIL.

This chain links TRBV28 with TRBJ2-6; D not resolved. V gave up 7 bases and J gave up 0 bases, with 10 bases separating them. This CDR3 has 15 residues. The germline gives CDR1 MDHEN, CDR2 SYDVKM. CDR3 sequence: CASTSQSSGANVLTF. The CDR3, as DNA: TGTGCCAGCACTTCACAGTCCTCTGGGGCCAACGTCCTGACTTTC.

The genes are TRBV29-1 and TRBJ1-2; possibly TRBD1 for D (5 bases). There are 13 residues in the CDR3. V gave up 1 base and J gave up 2 bases, with 8 bases separating them. Germline V CDR1 and CDR2: SQVTM, ANQGSEA. CDR3 coding DNA: TGCAGCGTTGAAGTCACAGGAAACTATGGCTACACCTTC. Translated: CSVEVTGNYGYTF.

V gene TRBV7-2 combines with J gene TRBJ1-2; 8 positions match TRBD1. The CDR3 is made up of 17 amino acids. Trimming removed 0 bases from V and 5 bases from J; junction bases left unmatched: 11. From germline, CDR1 is SGHTA and CDR2 FQGNSA. The CDR3 reads CASSLAPTDRGGYGYTF. The CDR3 region has the DNA TGTGCCAGCAGCTTAGCCCCCACAGACAGGGGCGGGTATGGCTACACCTTC.

The chain uses TRBV5-6 and TRBJ2-1, with 11 bases fitting TRBD2. This CDR3 has 19 residues. J gave up 0 bases and V 4 bases, and 12 bases lay outside the gene matches. The germline V gene encodes CDR1 SGHDT and CDR2 YYEEEE. DNA of the CDR3: TGTGCCAGCAGCCCCGGACTAGCGGGCCCGATAAGCTCCTACAATGAGCAGTTCTTC. The encoded protein is CASSPGLAGPISSYNEQFF.

The chain couples TRBV5-4 to TRBJ1-4, with 9 bases that match TRBD1. Per germline, CDR1 SGHNT and CDR2 YYREEE (reference sequence). This CDR3 has 16 residues. V lost 0 bases, J lost 8 bases, and 8 bases stayed unmatched. This chain's CDR3 is CASSLEYGTGNEKLFF. DNA of the CDR3: TGTGCCAGCAGCTTGGAATATGGGACAGGGAACGAAAAACTGTTTTTT.

The chain carries TRBV11-3 and TRBJ2-7; 9 nucleotides match TRBD1. With V trimmed by 0 bases and J by 3 bases, 6 bases remained unmatched. Germline V gives CDR1 SGHNT, CDR2 YENEEA. The CDR3 contains 16 residues. CDR3 DNA sequence: TGTGCCAGCAGCTTAGAGAAGACAGGGGGGGACTACGAGCAGTACTTC. This encodes CASSLEKTGGDYEQYF.

The chain recombines TRBV4-1 with TRBJ2-7; tentatively, D is TRBD2 (5 bases). This CDR3 is 16 amino acids long. Germline V gene data show CDR1 as MGHRA and CDR2 as YSYEKL. With 1 base removed from V and 3 bases from J, the gap between germline ends came to 16 bases. The CDR3 here is CASSQVVSVASYEQYF. The CDR3, as DNA: TGCGCCAGCAGCCAAGTAGTGTCGGTAGCGAGCTACGAGCAGTACTTC.

The V and J genes are TRBV6-1 and TRBJ1-5, with D hard to call. Germline CDR1 reads MNHNS; CDR2 reads SASEGT. The CDR3 is 14 residues long. The V end lost 4 bases, the J end lost 3 bases, and 10 bases lay between the germline ends. CDR3 residues: CASSGTANNQPQHF. The DNA for the CDR3 is TGTGCCAGCAGTGGTACAGCTAACAATCAGCCCCAGCATTTT.

The chain combines TRBV27 with TRBJ1-6; a possible D gene is TRBD1 (5 bases). Trimming took 6 bases from V and 9 from J, leaving 15 bases between them. The CDR3 length is 14 residues. Germline CDR1 and CDR2: MNHEY and SMNVEV (reference sequence). CDR3 sequence reads: CASSKQVQGSPLHF. CDR3 nucleotide sequence: TGTGCCAGCAGCAAACAGGTTCAAGGTTCACCCCTCCACTTT.

This clone was seen more than once but under ten times. The chain employs TRBV6-5 and TRBJ1-2; D remains unclear. This CDR3 region has 15 residues. Germline V gene lookup returns CDR1 MNHEY and CDR2 SVGAGI. V dropped 0 bases and J dropped 0 bases, with 8 bases sitting between them. CDR3 DNA: TGTGCCAGCAGTTACTCGGGAGACTCTAACTATGGCTACACCTTC. It translates to CASSYSGDSNYGYTF.

The chain is built from TRBV29-1 and TRBJ1-1; tentatively, D is TRBD1 (5 bases). The CDR3 length is 15 residues. V was pared by 0 bases and J by 0 bases, with 11 bases between. Germline loops: CDR1 SQVTM, CDR2 ANQGSEA. CDR3 sequence (DNA): TGCAGCGTTGAAGATCTTAGGGGAATGAACACTGAAGCTTTCTTT. Translating gives CSVEDLRGMNTEAFF.

This chain joins TRBV11-3 and TRBJ1-6; 9 nucleotides line up with TRBD1. Per the germline V gene, CDR1 is SGHNT and CDR2 is YENEEA. V shed 5 bases and J 9 bases; nucleotides not matched to a gene: 11. This CDR3 has 16 amino acids. The CDR3: CASSTGTGGGGSPLHF. In DNA, the CDR3 is TGTGCCAGCAGCACCGGCACAGGGGGCGGCGGTTCACCCCTCCACTTT.

This clone has more than one count but fewer than ten. V is TRBV6-5 and J is TRBJ1-1; 8 positions match TRBD1. There are 14 residues in the CDR3. Germline CDR1 is MNHEY and CDR2 is SVGAGI. Unmatched junction bases numbered 9, after V lost 5 bases and J lost 7 bases. The CDR3 sequence: CASSRLGTGNEAFF. CDR3 sequence (DNA): TGTGCCAGCAGTAGACTGGGGACAGGCAATGAAGCTTTCTTT.

V gene TRBV10-3 combines with J gene TRBJ1-6; D unclear. V dropped 2 bases and J dropped 7 bases, with 9 bases sitting between them. Looked up from germline, CDR1 is ENHRY and CDR2 is SYGVKD. The CDR3 consists of 14 residues. DNA of the CDR3: TGTGCCATCAGTGAGGGAGGGTCCAATTCACCCCTCCACTTT. It specifies CAISEGGSNSPLHF.

This rearrangement joins TRBV30 to TRBJ1-1, with D possibly TRBD1 on 6 matching bases. The germline V and J ends were trimmed by 0 bases and 4 bases, with 9 bases remaining between them. The CDR3 is 13 amino acids. From germline, CDR1 is GTSNPN and CDR2 SVGIG (reference sequence). CDR3 sequence reads: CAWSVQGSTEAFF. The CDR3 DNA sequence: TGTGCCTGGAGTGTCCAGGGGAGCACTGAAGCTTTCTTT. Variable domain in full (rest from reference TRBV30 and TRBJ1-1): SQTIHQWPATLVQPVGSPLSLECTVEGTSNPNLYWYRQAAGRGLQLLFYSVGIGQISSEVPQNLSASRPQDRQFILSSKKLLLSDSGFYLCAWSVQGSTEAFFGQGTRLTVV.

This clone is a singleton in its sample. The gene calls are TRBV27 and TRBJ1-5; D gene ambiguous. V was trimmed by 5 bases and J by 4 bases, leaving 12 bases between them. This CDR3 has 14 amino acids. CDR1 is MNHEY and CDR2 is SMNVEV in the germline V gene (reference sequence). The CDR3 region has the DNA TGTGCCAGCAGTGCCCTAGTCGGGAATCAGCCCCAGCATTTT. This encodes CASSALVGNQPQHF.

The chain joins TRBV6-1 to TRBJ1-5, with a tentative D call TRBD1 (5 bases). V was trimmed by 6 bases and J by 3 bases, leaving 12 bases between them. Per germline, CDR1 MNHNS and CDR2 SASEGT. This CDR3 region has 14 residues. In DNA form, the CDR3 reads TGTGCCAGCAGGAAAGGACACCCCAATCAGCCCCAGCATTTT. This codes for CASRKGHPNQPQHF.

The chain employs TRBV29-1 and TRBJ1-1; 7 nucleotides align to TRBD1. Germline V gene sequence: CDR1 SQVTM, CDR2 ANQGSEA. The length of the CDR3 is 11 residues. The V segment lost 6 bases and the J segment 6 bases; nucleotides outside the gene matches: 4. The DNA of the CDR3 is TGCAGCGTGGAGACAGGGCCTGAAGCTTTCTTT. This encodes CSVETGPEAFF.

This chain links TRBV5-4 with TRBJ2-2, with 10 nucleotides matching TRBD1. Germline-derived CDR1 and CDR2 are SGHNT and YYREEE (reference sequence). V shed 6 bases, J shed 5 bases, and the junction held 4 bases outside the gene matches. CDR3 length equals 14 residues. The CDR3: CASMEGQGTGELFF. CDR3 nucleotides: TGTGCCAGCATGGAGGGACAGGGGACCGGGGAGCTGTTTTTT.

This clone was found a few times. This chain uses TRBV28 with TRBJ1-1; unclear D gene. This CDR3 is built from 14 residues. The V end lost 7 bases, the J end lost 0 bases, and 12 bases lay between the germline ends. CDR1 and CDR2 from the germline V gene are MDHEN and SYDVKM. The CDR3 spells CASIMSAVNTEAFF. In nucleotides, the CDR3 is TGTGCCAGCATCATGTCAGCGGTGAACACTGAAGCTTTCTTT.

This clone was found once. The chain uses TRBV19 and TRBJ2-3, with 10 bases that match TRBD2. The CDR3 is made up of 14 amino acids. Per the germline V gene, CDR1 is LNHDA and CDR2 is SQIVND (reference sequence). Trimming removed 5 bases from V and 7 bases from J; junction bases left unmatched: 6. The CDR3 protein is CASSSGTSANTQYF. DNA of the CDR3: TGTGCCAGTAGTTCCGGGACTAGCGCAAATACGCAGTATTTT.

Only one count was recorded for this clone. The J gene is TRBJ2-7, the V gene TRBV19, with 9 positions matching TRBD1. Germline CDR1 is LNHDA and CDR2 is SQIVND (reference sequence). The CDR3 loop spans 13 amino acids. The V gene end was trimmed by 11 bases and the J gene end by 3 bases; junction bases not matched to a gene: 8. In nucleotides, the CDR3 is TGTGCCTCCGGGGACAGGGCCTTCTACGAGCAGTACTTC. This sequence encodes CASGDRAFYEQYF. Full variable domain (rest looked up from reference TRBV19 and TRBJ2-7): DGGITQSPKYLFRKEGQNVTLSCEQNLNHDAMYWYRQDPGQGLRLIYYSQIVNDFQKGDIAEGYSVSREKKESFPLTVTSAQKNPTAFYLCASGDRAFYEQYFGPGTRLTVT.